This record looks at one T cell receptor (beta chain) sequence and its context. At one end the junction does not follow the germline gene, possibly because of a read error. CDR3 length: 15 residues. In germline, CDR1 is SGHTA, CDR2 FQGNSA. The data were produced by immunoSEQ multiplex PCR, yet TCRdb's version contains in-frame clones alone and is incomplete. The sample lists 200,000 to 250,000 clones; about 87% were seen once. The data are from a study of blood T cell repertoires in COVID-19. Sequencing was done on a sample of peripheral blood. The clonotype comes from a man aged 60 to 75 with acute or convalescent COVID-19. The J gene is TRBJ2-1, the V gene TRBV7-2, with unresolved D. This CDR3 is CASRLERSSYNEQFF. In DNA, the CDR3 is TGTGCCAGCCGCTTAGAACGGAGCTCCTACAATGAGCAGTTCTTC.